Listed below are T cell receptor beta chains from one sample, sequenced in a study of T cells in Graves' hyperthyroidism and ophthalmopathy. MiXCR, run by TCRdb on the multiplex PCR reads, gives a single entry per CDR3 protein. The data contain 410,000 or so distinct CDR3 sequences, roughly 14% of them singletons. The sample comprised blood. All receptors derive from a man aged 18 to 30 with Graves' ophthalmopathy. The CDR3 runs from the conserved cysteine through the conserved F or W. D genes are given only for firm matches. Clone size is stated in some rows and not others, as once, few, many or a class when expanded.

d_call	v_call	clone_size	j_call	cdr3_nt	cdr3_aa
TRBD1	TRBV18	few	TRBJ2-2	TGTGCCAGCTCCCCGCCGGGACAGGGAGGTACCGGGGAGCTGTTTTTT	CASSPPGQGGTGELFF
NA	TRBV7-2	many	TRBJ1-3	TGTGCCAGCAGCTTAGATGGGGGATCTGGAAACACCATATATTTT	CASSLDGGSGNTIYF
NA	TRBV12-3/TRBV12-4	many	TRBJ1-5	TGTGCCAGCAGTTTAGACAATAGCAATCAGCCCCAGCATTTT	CASSLDNSNQPQHF
NA	TRBV15	NA	TRBJ2-1	TGTGCCACCATTGGGGGGCACAATGAGCAGTTCTTC	CATIGGHNEQFF
NA	TRBV14	many	TRBJ2-5	TGTGCCAGCAGCCGCGAACTAGGAACCCCCCAAGAGACCCAGTACTTC	CASSRELGTPQETQYF
NA	TRBV7-8	many	TRBJ1-1	TGTGCCAGCACTTCGACTCCGAACACTGAAGCTTTCTTT	CASTSTPNTEAFF
TRBD1	TRBV10-1	few	TRBJ2-7	TGCGCCAGCAGTGAGTCAGAGACAGGGGCTAACGAGCAGTACTTC	CASSESETGANEQYF
NA	TRBV20-1	many	TRBJ2-3	TGCAGTGCTAGACCCTCCGGGTTAGCTGCCACAGATACGCAGTATTTT	CSARPSGLAATDTQYF
NA	TRBV7-3	many	TRBJ1-2	TGTGCCAGCAGCGGGGGGGCAGTCCTAGGCTACACCTTC	CASSGGAVLGYTF
NA	TRBV30	many	TRBJ2-1	TGTGCCTGGAGCCAACAGGCCGAGCAGTTCTTC	CAWSQQAEQFF
NA	TRBV4-2	few	TRBJ1-1	TGTGCCAGCAGCCAAGAACCAGGGATGAACACTGAAGCTTTCTTT	CASSQEPGMNTEAFF
TRBD1	TRBV3-1	many	TRBJ2-1	TGTGCCAGCAGCCGACAGACAGGGGGGTCGAGGCAGTTCTTC	CASSRQTGGSRQFF
NA	TRBV11-1	many	TRBJ2-5	TGTGCCAGCAGCGACCAGAGTTTGGAGACCCAGTACTTC	CASSDQSLETQYF
TRBD1	TRBV19	few	TRBJ1-1	TGTGCCAGTAGTATAGTGGGACAGAAGAACACTGAAGCTTTCTTT	CASSIVGQKNTEAFF
NA	TRBV20-1	many	TRBJ2-5	TGCAGTGCTATTGGCCCCCCAGGGTGGGAGACCCAGTACTTC	CSAIGPPGWETQYF